Sequencing of this T cell receptor (beta chain) was carried out in a study of shared clonotypes between healthy human individuals. Profiled with immunoSEQ multiplex PCR; TCRdb holds only in-frame clones, not every one. Of around 2,000,000 clones listed, approximately 94% are singletons. The count of this clone is one. The sample holds other DNA sequences that translate to the same CDR3. CDR3 length: 13 residues. V was pared by 4 bases and J by 5 bases, with 12 bases between. Germline V gene sequence: CDR1 SGDLS, CDR2 YYNGEE. Selected positively for CCR7 and CD45RO-negative, naive CD8 cells excluded terminally differentiated effector memory CD45RA+ cells.

The specimen sequenced was naive CD8+ T cells sorted from blood. The chain recombines TRBV9 with TRBJ1-1; D is undetermined. This sequence originates from a man aged 18 to 35 in good health. The CDR3 sequence is CASSLGGRTEAFF. The CDR3 region has the DNA TGTGCCAGCAGCCTGGGTGGTCGTACTGAAGCTTTCTTT.